Listed below are T cell receptor beta chains from one sample, sequenced in a study of human T cells and chemical hapten exposure. TCRdb called the RACE reads again in MiXCR, with one record for every CDR3 protein. The sample shows around 120,000 distinct CDR3 sequences, over 10% of them seen only once. Specimen: whole blood, collected in connection with sensitization to the hapten diphenylcyclopropenone (DPC). The receptors here all came from a woman between 50 and 59 years old with alopecia areata. Some clones in this sample may be carry-over from other donors' samples. Both conserved end residues are part of each CDR3. The D gene is left open where the match is weak. The size of a clone is reported for some rows only, either as once, few or many, or as a class for expanded clones.

clone_size j_call cdr3_length v_call d_call cdr3_aa cdr3_nt
many TRBJ2-3 14 TRBV18 NA CASSPPRLTDTQYF TGTGCCAGCTCACCACCGAGGTTAACAGATACGCAGTATTTT
NA TRBJ1-1 13 TRBV29-1 NA CSVERALNTEAFF TGCAGCGTTGAAAGGGCTCTGAACACTGAAGCTTTCTTT
many TRBJ2-3 12 TRBV6-5 NA CASEGSGDTQYF TGTGCCAGCGAGGGTTCGGGAGATACGCAGTATTTT
NA TRBJ2-3 15 TRBV12-3/TRBV12-4 NA CASSPGGRQGDTQYF TGTGCCAGCAGCCCGGGGGGAAGACAGGGAGATACGCAGTATTTT
many TRBJ1-2 15 TRBV3-1 TRBD1 CASSQDDRGPGVYTF TGTGCCAGCAGCCAAGATGACAGGGGGCCCGGGGTCTACACCTTC
once TRBJ2-3 13 TRBV24-1 NA CATSGIGDDAKYF TGTGCCACCAGTGGTATTGGAGACGATGCGAAGTATTTT
NA TRBJ1-2 14 TRBV18 NA CASSPPTRWHGYTF TGTGCCAGCTCACCACCCACAAGATGGCATGGCTACACCTTC
many TRBJ2-2 13 TRBV10-1 NA CASRSSSTGELFF TGCGCCAGCAGAAGCAGCTCTACCGGGGAGCTGTTTTTT
many TRBJ2-5 16 TRBV28 TRBD2 CASSPWTSGGEETQYF TGTGCCAGCAGTCCCTGGACTAGCGGGGGGGAAGAGACCCAGTACTTC
NA TRBJ2-1 14 TRBV28 NA CASSPFRTHNEQFF TGTGCCAGCAGCCCTTTTCGTACTCACAATGAGCAGTTCTTC
few TRBJ1-6 12 TRBV28 TRBD1 CAGGTGDSPLHF TGTGCCGGCGGGACAGGGGATTCACCCCTCCACTTT
many TRBJ1-1 15 TRBV11-2 NA CASSFETQLNTEAFF TGTGCCAGCAGCTTTGAGACGCAGTTGAACACTGAAGCTTTCTTT
NA TRBJ2-5 15 TRBV28 TRBD1 CASSRDRTGQETQYF TGTGCCAGCAGCCGCGATAGGACAGGCCAAGAGACCCAGTACTTC
NA TRBJ2-3 13 TRBV18 NA CASSPNREDTQYF TGTGCCAGCTCACCGAACAGGGAAGATACGCAGTATTTT
NA TRBJ1-1 15 TRBV4-2 TRBD1 CASSQARTGPTEAFF TGTGCCAGCAGCCAAGCAAGGACAGGGCCCACTGAAGCTTTCTTT
few TRBJ1-2 14 TRBV6-1 NA CASSGGETGYGYTF TGTGCCAGCAGCGGGGGGGAAACTGGCTATGGCTACACCTTC
NA TRBJ1-1 14 TRBV7-2 NA CASSLEGGNTEAFF TGTGCCAGCAGCTTAGAAGGAGGGAATACTGAAGCTTTCTTT
few TRBJ2-7 14 TRBV3-1 NA CASSRQEISYEQYF TGTGCCAGCAGCCGTCAGGAAATCTCCTACGAGCAGTACTTC
many TRBJ1-1 16 TRBV3-1 TRBD1 CASSRKGTGVPTEAFF TGTGCCAGCAGCCGGAAGGGGACAGGGGTACCCACTGAAGCTTTCTTT
few TRBJ1-1 14 TRBV29-1 NA CSVEDRGGGTEAFF TGCAGCGTTGAAGATAGGGGGGGTGGCACTGAAGCTTTCTTT
few TRBJ1-2 15 TRBV5-1 TRBD1 CASSFGQAALYGYTF TGCGCCAGCAGCTTTGGACAGGCGGCCCTTTATGGCTACACCTTC
NA TRBJ2-7 14 TRBV7-2 TRBD2 CASSPGTSKNEQYF TGTGCCAGCAGCCCAGGGACTAGCAAGAACGAGCAGTACTTC
NA TRBJ2-5 16 TRBV12-3/TRBV12-4 NA CASSLASGALQETQYF TGTGCCAGCAGTTTAGCTTCAGGAGCGTTGCAAGAGACCCAGTACTTC
few TRBJ1-5 15 TRBV5-1 TRBD1 CASSSETGPGQPQHF TGCGCCAGCAGCTCGGAGACAGGGCCGGGCCAGCCCCAGCATTTT
many TRBJ2-7 14 TRBV20-1 NA CSAGDMTETYEQYF TGCAGTGCTGGGGACATGACAGAAACCTACGAGCAGTACTTC
NA TRBJ1-3 12 TRBV28 NA CASSFIGNTIYF TGTGCCAGCAGTTTTATCGGAAACACCATATATTTT
many TRBJ1-6 15 TRBV6-2/TRBV6-3 NA CASIRGGSGYSPLHF TGTGCCAGCATCCGCGGGGGTTCAGGTTATTCACCCCTCCACTTT
many TRBJ1-6 15 TRBV10-3 TRBD1 CAISAGQEPNSPLHF TGTGCCATCAGTGCGGGACAGGAGCCTAATTCACCCCTCCACTTT
many TRBJ2-1 16 TRBV7-2 NA CASSLRGTPSKDEQFF TGTGCCAGCAGCTTACGTGGGACTCCATCGAAGGATGAGCAGTTCTTC
few TRBJ1-1 13 TRBV7-8 TRBD1 CASSRDREVGAFF TGTGCCAGCAGCAGGGACAGGGAAGTTGGAGCTTTCTTT
few TRBJ1-5 15 TRBV7-2 NA CASSEDLYSNQPQHF TGTGCCAGCAGCGAGGACCTATATAGCAATCAGCCCCAGCATTTT
few TRBJ2-7 14 TRBV10-1 TRBD2 CASSSGTSANEQYF TGCGCCAGTTCTTCTGGGACTAGCGCTAACGAGCAGTACTTC
NA TRBJ2-1 15 TRBV15 TRBD1 CATSRGDSSYNEQFF TGTGCCACCAGCAGGGGGGACAGTTCCTACAATGAGCAGTTCTTC
many TRBJ1-5 14 TRBV6-5 TRBD1 CASSFRGYNQPQHF TGTGCCAGCAGTTTCAGGGGGTACAATCAGCCCCAGCATTTT
many TRBJ2-4 14 TRBV7-6 NA CASSLGDRSSVQYF TGTGCCAGCAGCTTAGGCGACAGGTCTTCGGTTCAGTACTTC
many TRBJ2-7 14 TRBV5-1 NA CASSWRGSLNEQYF TGCGCCAGCAGCTGGAGGGGGTCCCTGAACGAGCAGTACTTC
NA TRBJ2-7 12 TRBV2 TRBD1 CASRGTGFEQYF TGTGCCAGCAGAGGGACAGGGTTCGAGCAGTACTTC
NA TRBJ1-4 14 TRBV7-9 NA CASTTPGGYEKLFF TGTGCCAGCACCACCCCCGGGGGATACGAAAAACTGTTTTTT
few TRBJ2-3 16 TRBV5-1 NA CASSQLRGSRTDTQYF TGCGCCAGCAGCCAACTCCGGGGCAGTAGAACAGATACGCAGTATTTT
NA TRBJ1-2 17 TRBV7-2 TRBD1 CASSLVGTTGVGNGYTF TGTGCCAGCAGCTTGGTCGGTACTACAGGGGTGGGAAATGGCTACACCTTC
NA TRBJ1-2 12 TRBV28 NA CASNPGPYGYTF TGTGCCAGCAATCCAGGCCCTTATGGCTACACCTTC
many TRBJ2-7 15 TRBV28 NA CASSSYERGGYEQYF TGTGCCAGCAGTTCCTACGAAAGGGGCGGCTACGAGCAGTACTTC
few TRBJ2-3 16 TRBV3-1 NA CASSPWVGSQADTQYF TGTGCCAGCAGCCCATGGGTGGGTAGCCAAGCAGATACGCAGTATTTT
NA TRBJ1-5 15 TRBV19 NA CASILAGNSNQPQHF TGTGCCAGTATCTTGGCCGGGAATAGCAATCAGCCCCAGCATTTT
few TRBJ2-7 13 TRBV5-5 NA CASSLQAAYEQYF TGTGCCAGCAGCTTACAGGCCGCATACGAGCAGTACTTC